A single sample gave rise to the 27 T cell receptor beta chains below, sequenced in a study of blood T cells in healthy people across ages. It was with a sample-barcoded 5' primer and a J-beta primer mix that a second PCR of roughly 7 to 12 cycles was run. TCRdb used MiXCR to reprocess the 5' RACE reads, holding one entry per CDR3 protein. The profile shows about 1.6 million distinct CDR3 sequences, roughly a third of them singletons. Sample: blood. These receptor sequences come from a woman aged 25 to 39 in good health.

This chain connects TRBV10-3 to TRBJ2-2, with D tentatively TRBD1 (6 bases). CDR1 is ENHRY and CDR2 is SYGVKD in the germline V gene. The CDR3 consists of 14 residues. V shed 6 bases and J shed 2 bases, with 10 bases lying between them. The CDR3 sequence is CAIRGGPNTGELFF. The CDR3 DNA reads as TGTGCCATCAGAGGGGGACCTAACACCGGGGAGCTGTTTTTT.

Regarding this clonotype: This may come from a read error, since a much larger clone is one base off. The CDR3 carries no conserved terminal phenylalanine or tryptophan, so it likely arises from a read error. The chain uses TRBV4-1 and TRBJ2-5, with D unclear. With 2 bases removed from V and 0 bases from J, the gap between germline ends came to 10 bases. Germline CDR1 MGHRA, CDR2 YSYEKL. The CDR3 has 15 amino acids. The DNA of the CDR3 is TGCGCCAGCAGCCAATCGATAGGGAACCAAGAGACCCAGTACTGC. As protein: CASSQSIGNQETQYC.

This clonotype was observed a handful of times. The chain recombines TRBV7-2 with TRBJ1-2; TRBD1 matches 7 bases. In germline, CDR1 is SGHTA, CDR2 FQGNSA. The CDR3 sequence is 15 residues long. V dropped 5 bases and J dropped 1; count of bases not matched to a gene: 7. The CDR3: CASSNSRQGNYGYTF. The CDR3 nucleotides read TGTGCCAGCAGCAATTCCCGACAGGGTAACTATGGCTACACCTTC. The variable domain in full, completed from reference TRBV7-2 and TRBJ1-2, reads GAGVSQSPSNKVTEKGKDVELRCDPISGHTALYWYRQSLGQGLEFLIYFQGNSAPDKSGLPSDRFSAERTGGSVSTLTIQRTQQEDSAVYLCASSNSRQGNYGYTFGSGTRLTVV.

This chain links TRBV5-1 with TRBJ2-3; perhaps TRBD2 as D (6 bases). The V gene's germline CDR1 is SGHRS and CDR2 YFSETQ. This CDR3 region has 17 residues. With 4 bases removed from V and 7 bases from J, the gap between germline ends came to 25 bases. The CDR3 bases are TGCGCCAGCAGCGCTTCAAATCTAGCCGGAGGGCGATATACGCAGTATTTT. It yields the protein CASSASNLAGGRYTQYF.

On this clonotype: A much larger clone lies one base from this, so it may be a read error. The rearrangement uses TRBV4-1 and TRBJ2-7, with D uncertain. The CDR3 has 14 amino acids. Germline V lookup: CDR1 MGHRA, CDR2 YSYEKL. The CDR3, as DNA: TGCGCCGGCAGCCAAGATCCTTTGCCCTACGAGCAGTACTTC. Translation: CAGSQDPLPYEQYF.

J is TRBJ1-2 and V is TRBV10-3; 12 bases are a match to TRBD1. Trimming cost V 3 bases and J 2 bases; bases outside gene matches: 4. Per germline, CDR1 ENHRY and CDR2 SYGVKD. The CDR3 sequence is 16 residues long. DNA for the CDR3: TGTGCCATCAGTGAAGGGGACAGGGGGCAAAACTATGGCTACACCTTC. This gives the protein CAISEGDRGQNYGYTF.

This rearrangement joins TRBV4-1 to TRBJ2-7; TRBD2 aligns across 10 bases. Germline assignment: CDR1 MGHRA and CDR2 YSYEKL. After removal of 5 bases from V and 6 bases from J, the junction contained 13 bases not matched to a gene. The CDR3 runs to 16 residues. CDR3 coding DNA: TGCGCCAGCAGCAAGGGCCCAAGTCTAGCGGGGGCCGAGCAGTACTTC. It codes for CASSKGPSLAGAEQYF.

CDR3 amino acids: CASSGGTGASNQPQHF. CDR3 DNA sequence: TGTGCCAGCAGCGGTGGGACAGGGGCTAGCAATCAGCCCCAGCATTTT. The J gene is TRBJ1-5, the V gene TRBV7-2, with 10 bases lining up with TRBD1. The CDR3 is 16 residues long. Germline trimming cut 5 bases from V and 0 bases from J; bases unmatched to any gene: 4. CDR1 and CDR2 (germline): SGHTA, FQGNSA.

The V and J genes are TRBV3-1 and TRBJ2-4, with 8 bases fitting TRBD1. J was trimmed by 1 base and V by 4 bases; bases with no gene match: 0. CDR1 LGHDT and CDR2 YNNKEL come from the germline V gene (reference sequence). The CDR3 spans 14 residues. The CDR3 DNA reads TGTGCCAGCAGCCGACAGGGGGCCAAAAACATTCAGTACTTC. This encodes CASSRQGAKNIQYF.

The genes are TRBV28 and TRBJ2-3; D might be TRBD2 (5 bases). The CDR3 covers 15 residues. Germline-derived CDR1 and CDR2 are MDHEN and SYDVKM. V was trimmed by 3 bases and J by 2 bases, leaving 12 bases between them. In nucleotides, the CDR3 is TGTGCCAGCAGTTTGGGAGCCACGATCACAGATACGCAGTATTTT. Its translation: CASSLGATITDTQYF. Using reference TRBV28 and TRBJ2-3 for the parts outside the CDR3, the full variable domain is DVKVTQSSRYLVKRTGEKVFLECVQDMDHENMFWYRQDPGLGLRLIYFSYDVKMKEKGDIPEGYSVSREKKERFSLILESASTNQTSMYLCASSLGATITDTQYFGPGTRLTVL.

This clonotype came up a few times. The rearrangement uses TRBV20-1 and TRBJ2-1; 8 positions match TRBD2. With 0 bases clipped from V and 2 bases from J, the junction kept 6 bases outside the gene matches. The CDR3 is 16 amino acids. CDR1 and CDR2 from the germline V gene are DFQATT and SNEGSKA (reference sequence). CDR3 bases: TGCAGTGCTAGAGATCGGCAGGGACTAGCCTACAATGAGCAGTTCTTC. Residues: CSARDRQGLAYNEQFF.

The sample holds a few counts of this clonotype. The V gene is TRBV3-1, the J gene TRBJ2-3, with 11 bases that match TRBD2. Per germline, CDR1 LGHDT and CDR2 YNNKEL (reference sequence). V was clipped by 4 bases and J by 6 bases; unmatched bases: 6. This CDR3 region has 15 residues. The CDR3 loop is CASSLYSGRVDTQYF. CDR3 nucleotides: TGTGCCAGCAGCCTTTATAGCGGGAGGGTGGATACGCAGTATTTT.

This chain joins TRBV3-1 and TRBJ2-7; 9 positions agree with TRBD2. The DNA matches TRBJ2-5 better at its end, which makes the J call doubtful. The germline CDR1 and CDR2 sequences are LGHDT and YNNKEL (reference sequence). The CDR3 is made up of 16 amino acids. The CDR3 sequence is CASSQFWAGGIKTQYF. CDR3 DNA sequence: TGTGCCAGCAGCCAATTCTGGGCGGGAGGGATAAAGACCCAGTACTTC.

V and J are TRBV12-3 or TRBV12-4 and TRBJ2-5; the D gene is possibly TRBD1 (6 bases). This CDR3 is 15 amino acids long. Trimming left V 5 bases short and J 5 bases short, with 18 bases between. CDR3 nucleotides: TGTGCCAGCAGTCCCCCCGGGACATTCTACGAGACCCAGTACTTC. Its protein is CASSPPGTFYETQYF.

The gene calls are TRBV5-6 and TRBJ1-1; no firm D call. CDR1 and CDR2 from the germline V gene are SGHDT and YYEEEE. The CDR3 extends over 16 amino acids. The V and J ends lost 4 bases and 5 bases respectively, with 21 bases between them. CDR3 sequence reads: CASSHRAQDRGTEAFF. The CDR3 DNA sequence: TGTGCCAGCAGCCACCGGGCACAAGACCGTGGGACTGAAGCTTTCTTT.

The V and J genes are TRBV10-3 and TRBJ1-2, with unresolved D. Germline CDR1 reads ENHRY; CDR2 reads SYGVKD. Trimming removed 0 bases at V and 6 bases at J, with 11 bases between. This CDR3 is built from 14 residues. This CDR3 is CAISESKVTHGYTF. For the CDR3, the DNA is TGTGCCATCAGTGAGTCTAAGGTGACGCATGGCTACACCTTC.

On this clonotype itself: A read error may produce the germline difference seen at one junction end. The CDR3 coding sequence is TGCGCCAGTAGCGCTCTAGCGGGAGAAGGCATTCGGTACTTC. Translating it yields CASSALAGEGIRYF. The chain employs TRBV5-1 and TRBJ2-4, with 10 bases matching TRBD2. Germline V gives CDR1 SGHRS, CDR2 YFSETQ. This CDR3 is built from 14 residues.

The rearrangement links TRBV4-1 to TRBJ1-6; D remains ambiguous. Trimming removed 4 bases at V and 7 bases at J, with 17 bases between. The CDR3 has 16 amino acids. Germline-derived CDR1 and CDR2 are MGHRA and YSYEKL. The CDR3 loop is CASSPEESRANSPLHF. CDR3 sequence (DNA): TGCGCCAGCAGCCCCGAGGAGAGCAGAGCAAATTCACCCCTCCACTTT.

This clonotype turned up a few times. The chain is built from TRBV20-1 and TRBJ2-7, with 7 bases fitting TRBD1. The CDR3 covers 14 residues. Germline V CDR1 and CDR2: DFQATT, SNEGSKA (reference sequence). V dropped 6 bases and J dropped 3; count of bases not matched to a gene: 11. CDR3 loop: CSAHPEGAYYEQYF. DNA for the CDR3: TGCAGTGCCCATCCCGAGGGGGCCTACTACGAGCAGTACTTC.

The J gene is TRBJ2-1, the V gene TRBV4-2, with D possibly TRBD2 on 5 matching bases. V was cut by 4 bases and J by 2 bases, with 15 bases left in between. This CDR3 has 16 amino acids. Germline assignment: CDR1 LGHNA and CDR2 YNFKEQ. In DNA form, the CDR3 reads TGTGCCAGCAGCCCCCTGGTTAGCGAGACCTACAATGAGCAGTTCTTC. This codes for CASSPLVSETYNEQFF.

The rearrangement joins TRBV9 to TRBJ1-2; no reliable D call. Germline values: CDR1 SGDLS, CDR2 YYNGEE. The CDR3 length is 15 residues. Trimming removed 0 bases at V and 4 bases at J, with 13 bases between. Here the CDR3 DNA reads TGTGCCAGCAGCGTAGTAGGCACAGCTCTCTATGGCTACACCTTC. It encodes CASSVVGTALYGYTF.

This clonotype was seen ten or more times. This chain links TRBV24-1 with TRBJ2-3; D might be TRBD2 (7 bases). Trimming removed 8 bases at V and 3 bases at J, with 14 bases between. CDR1 is KGHDR and CDR2 is SFDVKD in the germline V gene. The CDR3 consists of 14 residues. This chain's CDR3 is CATMMEGGTDTQYF. The CDR3 nucleotides are TGTGCCACCATGATGGAGGGGGGGACAGATACGCAGTATTTT.

The CDR3 sequence is CASSEAGPRTLYNSPLHF. For the CDR3, the DNA is TGTGCCAGCAGTGAAGCGGGTCCGCGGACTCTTTATAATTCACCCCTCCACTTT. V is TRBV6-1 and J is TRBJ1-6; D gene unclear. CDR3 size: 18 residues. Trimming removed 0 bases at V and 4 bases at J, with 16 bases between. Looked up from germline, CDR1 is MNHNS and CDR2 is SASEGT.

The rearrangement joins TRBV7-9 to TRBJ2-1; no clear D. From germline, CDR1 is SEHNR and CDR2 FQNEAQ (reference sequence). This CDR3 has 14 amino acids. Trimming pared 4 bases from V and 6 bases from J, leaving 13 bases between. This CDR3 is CASSSASRGNEQFF. The DNA of the CDR3 is TGTGCCAGCAGCTCAGCATCCCGCGGCAATGAGCAGTTCTTC.

This clonotype was seen ten or more times. The chain has TRBV6-6 and TRBJ1-2, with D perhaps matching TRBD1 (6 bases). The CDR3 is made up of 12 amino acids. Germline V gene data show CDR1 as MNHNY and CDR2 as SVGAGI (reference sequence). V lost 6 bases, J lost 8 bases, and 13 bases lay in between. The CDR3, as DNA: TGTGCCAGCAGACCGGACAGAGCAGGCTACACCTTC. This codes for CASRPDRAGYTF.

V and J are TRBV7-9 and TRBJ2-5; no firm D call. The V gene lost 1 base and the J gene lost 0 bases, with 6 bases spanning the gap. Per germline, CDR1 SEHNR and CDR2 FQNEAQ (reference sequence). The CDR3 length is 14 residues. The CDR3 bases are TGTGCCAGCAGCTTAGTTACTAACCAAGAGACCCAGTACTTC. Protein sequence: CASSLVTNQETQYF.

CDR3 DNA: TGCGCCAGCAGTGAGTCGAGGGTGAGCACTGAAGCTTTCTTT. This sequence encodes CASSESRVSTEAFF. The genes are TRBV10-2 and TRBJ1-1; D gene uncertain. Germline-derived CDR1 and CDR2 are WSHSY and SAAADI. The CDR3 length is 14 residues. Trimming shortened V by 0 bases and J by 4 bases, and 9 bases separated the two germline ends.